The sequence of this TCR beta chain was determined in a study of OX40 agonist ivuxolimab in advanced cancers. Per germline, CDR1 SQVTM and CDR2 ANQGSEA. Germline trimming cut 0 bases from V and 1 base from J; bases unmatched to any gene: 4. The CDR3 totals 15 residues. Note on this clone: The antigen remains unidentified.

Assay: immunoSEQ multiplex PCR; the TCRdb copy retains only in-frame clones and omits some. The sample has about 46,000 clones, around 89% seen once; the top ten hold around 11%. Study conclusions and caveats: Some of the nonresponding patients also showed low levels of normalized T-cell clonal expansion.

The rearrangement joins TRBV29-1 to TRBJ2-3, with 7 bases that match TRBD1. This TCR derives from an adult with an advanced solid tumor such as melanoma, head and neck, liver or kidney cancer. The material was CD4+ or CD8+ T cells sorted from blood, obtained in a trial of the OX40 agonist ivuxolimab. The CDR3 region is CSVEEGQWGTDTQYF. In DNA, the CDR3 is TGCAGCGTTGAAGAGGGACAGTGGGGCACAGATACGCAGTATTTT.